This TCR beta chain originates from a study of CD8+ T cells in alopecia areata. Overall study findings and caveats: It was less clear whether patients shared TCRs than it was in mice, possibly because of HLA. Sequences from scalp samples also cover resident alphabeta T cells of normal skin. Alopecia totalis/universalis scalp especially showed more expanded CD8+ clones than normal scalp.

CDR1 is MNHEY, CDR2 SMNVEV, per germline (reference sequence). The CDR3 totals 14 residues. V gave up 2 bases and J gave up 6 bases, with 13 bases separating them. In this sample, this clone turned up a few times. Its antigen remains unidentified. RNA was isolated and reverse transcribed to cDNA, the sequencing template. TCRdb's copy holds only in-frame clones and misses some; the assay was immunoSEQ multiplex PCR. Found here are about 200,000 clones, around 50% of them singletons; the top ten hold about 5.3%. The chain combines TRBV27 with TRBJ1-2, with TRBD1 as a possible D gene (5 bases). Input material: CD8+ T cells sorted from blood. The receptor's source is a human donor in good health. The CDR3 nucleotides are TGTGCCAGCAGTTTAAATGGGGGAGTCGATGGCTACACCTTC. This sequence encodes CASSLNGGVDGYTF.